Presented here are 22 T cell receptor beta chains from one specimen sequenced in a study of blood T cell repertoires in COVID-19. Sequencing used immunoSEQ multiplex PCR; TCRdb keeps in-frame clones, though not all of them. In the table there are under 400,000 clones, roughly 86% of which are singletons. Sequencing input: peripheral blood. The receptors here all came from a woman under 40 with COVID-19, enrolled during active disease.

The chain couples TRBV14 to TRBJ2-1; 9 bases agree with TRBD2. The V segment lost 1 base and the J segment 5 bases; nucleotides outside the gene matches: 9. Germline CDR1 and CDR2: SGHDN and FVKESK. The CDR3 extends over 17 amino acids. The CDR3 protein is CASSQVMGRLADNEQFF. The CDR3 nucleotides read TGTGCCAGCAGCCAAGTTATGGGGCGACTAGCGGACAATGAGCAGTTCTTC.

The rearrangement uses TRBV5-5 and TRBJ1-2, with 8 bases fitting TRBD1. The germline CDR1 and CDR2 sequences are SGHKS and YYEKEE (reference sequence). CDR3 size: 14 residues. Trimming cost V 4 bases and J 8 bases; bases outside gene matches: 10. Written as DNA, the CDR3 is TGTGCCAGCAGCCCTGGTGCAGGGGGCTACGGCTACACCTTC. It specifies CASSPGAGGYGYTF.

This chain joins TRBV28 and TRBJ2-5; possibly TRBD2 for D (6 bases). CDR3 length: 15 amino acids. V was trimmed by 4 bases and J by 2 bases, leaving 14 bases between them. Germline CDR1 is MDHEN and CDR2 is SYDVKM. The CDR3 DNA reads TGTGCCAGCAGTTCACGCAAGGGACTTCAAGAGACCCAGTACTTC. It codes for CASSSRKGLQETQYF.

The chain employs TRBV5-1 and TRBJ1-1, with D hard to call. This CDR3 region has 15 residues. The V gene lost 6 bases and the J gene lost 1 base, with 16 bases spanning the gap. CDR1 and CDR2 (germline): SGHRS, YFSETQ. The CDR3 reads CASTLLPGTNTEAFF. CDR3 bases: TGCGCCAGCACCCTCCTTCCAGGTACGAACACTGAAGCTTTCTTT.

The chain recombines TRBV18 with TRBJ1-5; the D gene is possibly TRBD1 (5 bases). Germline assignment: CDR1 KGHSH and CDR2 LQKENI. This CDR3 comprises 14 residues. V lost 4 bases, J lost 1 base, and 8 bases lay in between. The CDR3 here is CASSRGGSNQPQHF. As DNA, the CDR3 is TGTGCCAGCTCACGGGGGGGGAGCAATCAGCCCCAGCATTTT.

The sample holds one count of this clone. J is TRBJ1-5 and V is TRBV6-5; 9 bases map to TRBD1. The CDR3 is 14 residues long. Germline CDR1 and CDR2: MNHEY and SVGAGI. V was pared by 5 bases and J by 4 bases, with 3 bases of the junction left unmatched. CDR3 DNA sequence: TGTGCCAGCAGTAGGGGGACAGGGAATCAGCCCCAGCATTTT. Translating it yields CASSRGTGNQPQHF.

This chain connects TRBV5-6 to TRBJ2-7, with TRBD1 matching 11 bases. Germline V lookup: CDR1 SGHDT, CDR2 YYEEEE. This CDR3 has 16 residues. V was pared by 4 bases and J by 6 bases, with 12 bases of the junction left unmatched. The CDR3 region is CASSPDRGQPFGEQYF. The CDR3 nucleotides read TGTGCCAGCAGCCCGGACAGGGGGCAGCCCTTTGGCGAGCAGTACTTC.

The gene calls are TRBV3-1 (or the pseudogene TRBV3-2) and TRBJ2-5; D call uncertain. This CDR3 is 14 amino acids long. Germline CDR1 and CDR2: LGHDT and YNNKEL (reference sequence). The V and J ends lost 4 bases and 0 bases respectively, with 9 bases between them. DNA for the CDR3: TGTGCCAGCAGCCGCTTTCCTAACCAAGAGACCCAGTACTTC. Translating gives CASSRFPNQETQYF.

The chain couples TRBV6-5 to TRBJ2-7, with 12 positions matching TRBD2. V lost 8 bases, J lost 3 bases, and 2 bases stayed unmatched. This CDR3 spans 13 amino acids. Looked up from germline, CDR1 is MNHEY and CDR2 is SVGAGI. CDR3 in DNA: TGTGCCAGCCGACTAGCGGGAGTCTACGAGCAGTACTTC. Protein product: CASRLAGVYEQYF.

The V call is TRBV6-5, the J call TRBJ2-7; 8 nucleotides match TRBD1. This CDR3 is 14 amino acids long. The germline V gene encodes CDR1 MNHEY and CDR2 SVGAGI. J lost 5 bases, V lost 4 bases, and 7 bases had no gene match. The CDR3 loop is CASSSRTGRNEQYF. The CDR3 region has the DNA TGTGCCAGCAGTTCCCGGACAGGGAGGAACGAGCAGTACTTC.

The chain uses TRBV9 and TRBJ2-2, with TRBD1 identical over 12 bases. This CDR3 has 17 residues. Germline V gene data show CDR1 as SGDLS and CDR2 as YYNGEE. V gave up 2 bases and J gave up 6 bases; unmatched junction bases: 8. Here the CDR3 DNA reads TGTGCCAGCAGCGTCTCGACCGGGACAGGGGGCCCCGGGGAGCTGTTTTTT. As protein: CASSVSTGTGGPGELFF.

The J gene is TRBJ2-7, the V gene TRBV10-2, with 13 bases fitting TRBD2. The CDR3 length is 16 residues. Germline V gene data show CDR1 as WSHSY and CDR2 as SAAADI. J gave up 6 bases and V 6 bases, and 11 bases lay outside the gene matches. The CDR3 sequence is CASRDLGLAGALEQYF. The CDR3 coding sequence is TGCGCCAGCAGGGATTTAGGACTAGCGGGAGCTCTCGAGCAGTACTTC.

The chain carries TRBV24-1 and TRBJ2-3; 8 positions match TRBD2. The CDR3 length is 15 residues. J was trimmed by 7 bases and V by 4 bases; bases with no gene match: 9. Looked up from germline, CDR1 is KGHDR and CDR2 is SFDVKD. The CDR3 spells CATSDPSGRIYTQYF. The CDR3 bases are TGTGCCACCAGTGACCCCAGCGGGAGAATATATACGCAGTATTTT.

The CDR3 nucleotides read TGTGCCAGCAGCGATGATAGGACTAGCGGAACCTACGAGCAGTACTTC. Translating it yields CASSDDRTSGTYEQYF. The chain couples TRBV11-1 to TRBJ2-7, with TRBD2 matching 10 bases. The CDR3 sequence is 16 residues long. Germline V gene data show CDR1 as SGHAT and CDR2 as FQDESV (reference sequence). V shed 5 bases, J shed 2 bases, and the junction held 9 bases outside the gene matches.

This chain connects TRBV28 to TRBJ1-5, with TRBD1 matching 7 bases. The length of the CDR3 is 15 residues. The germline V gene has CDR1 MDHEN and CDR2 SYDVKM. V lost 3 bases and J lost 2; bases outside the gene matches: 4. For the CDR3, the DNA is TGTGCCAGCAGTTTTCGGCAGGGGGGCAATCAGCCCCAGCATTTT. It specifies CASSFRQGGNQPQHF. Full variable domain (missing parts from reference TRBV28 and TRBJ1-5): DVKVTQSSRYLVKRTGEKVFLECVQDMDHENMFWYRQDPGLGLRLIYFSYDVKMKEKGDIPEGYSVSREKKERFSLILESASTNQTSMYLCASSFRQGGNQPQHFGDGTRLSIL.

The chain employs TRBV7-9 and TRBJ2-5, with D hard to call. The CDR3 spans 14 residues. V lost 3 bases to trimming and J lost 1 base, with 9 bases between them. Germline-derived CDR1 and CDR2 are SEHNR and FQNEAQ (reference sequence). CDR3 sequence reads: CASSLPPGQETQYF. CDR3 coding DNA: TGTGCCAGCAGCTTGCCCCCGGGCCAAGAGACCCAGTACTTC.

This clone was detected a few times. V and J are TRBV10-3 and TRBJ1-2, with a tentative D call TRBD1 (5 bases). CDR1 and CDR2 (germline): ENHRY, SYGVKD. V was clipped by 6 bases and J by 2 bases, with 10 bases between them. The CDR3 length is 13 residues. The CDR3 DNA reads TGTGCCATCAGCGAGCAGGGCAACTATGGCTACACCTTC. Its protein product is CAISEQGNYGYTF.

The rearrangement joins TRBV6-5 to TRBJ2-2; TRBD1 matches 7 bases. Germline V gene lookup returns CDR1 MNHEY and CDR2 SVGAGI. Trimming removed 2 bases from V and 2 bases from J; junction bases left unmatched: 5. This CDR3 has 16 amino acids. In nucleotides, the CDR3 is TGTGCCAGCAGTTACACCTACAGGGGCAACACCGGGGAGCTGTTTTTT. Translated: CASSYTYRGNTGELFF.

The chain links TRBV5-1 to TRBJ1-1; tentatively, D is TRBD1 (6 bases). V lost 5 bases and J lost 5, with 19 bases in between. Germline V gene sequence: CDR1 SGHRS, CDR2 YFSETQ. This CDR3 spans 15 amino acids. CDR3 sequence reads: CASRTWDTGRTEAFF. DNA for the CDR3: TGCGCCAGCAGGACCTGGGACACTGGGAGAACTGAAGCTTTCTTT.

The chain employs TRBV7-8 and TRBJ2-5, with TRBD2 identical over 14 bases. V dropped 3 bases and J dropped 5; count of bases not matched to a gene: 5. Germline V lookup: CDR1 SGHVS, CDR2 FQNEAQ. The CDR3 is made up of 16 amino acids. The DNA of the CDR3 is TGTGCCAGCAGCTTGGGACTAGCGGGAGTTTGGGAGACCCAGTACTTC. Translation: CASSLGLAGVWETQYF. Supplemented by reference TRBV7-8 and TRBJ2-5, the full variable domain reads GAGVSQSPRYKVAKRGQDVALRCDPISGHVSLFWYQQALGQGPEFLTYFQNEAQLDKSGLPSDRFFAERPEGSVSTLKIQRTQQEDSAVYLCASSLGLAGVWETQYFGPGTRLLVL.

The J gene is TRBJ2-2, the V gene TRBV25-1; TRBD1 might be the D (6 bases). The CDR3 totals 13 residues. Germline CDR1 MGHDK, CDR2 SYGVNS. V dropped 3 bases and J dropped 5 bases, with 7 bases sitting between them. CDR3 sequence reads: CASSDQGTGELFF. The CDR3 nucleotides are TGTGCCAGCAGTGACCAGGGGACCGGGGAGCTGTTTTTT. The full variable domain, its missing parts supplied by reference TRBV25-1 and TRBJ2-2, is EADIYQTPRYLVIGTGKKITLECSQTMGHDKMYWYQQDPGMELHLIHYSYGVNSTEKGDLSSESTVSRIRTEHFPLTLESARPSHTSQYLCASSDQGTGELFFGEGSRLTVL.

The chain carries TRBV9 and TRBJ2-5, with TRBD2 identical over 10 bases. Per the germline V gene, CDR1 is SGDLS and CDR2 is YYNGEE. The ends lost 4 bases at V and 7 bases at J; junction bases unmatched: 10. The CDR3 sequence is 15 residues long. Written as DNA, the CDR3 is TGTGCCAGCAGCCCTAGCGGGAGTAAGGGAGGGACCCAGTACTTC. This codes for CASSPSGSKGGTQYF.